What follows are 25 T cell receptor beta chains derived from one specimen sequenced in a study of glioma-infiltrating T cells after dendritic cell vaccination. The assay was immunoSEQ multiplex PCR, and TCRdb's table has in-frame clones only and misses some. The profile shows approximately 91,000 clones, roughly four fifths of them singletons. Time point: after dendritic cell vaccination, including at tumor progression/relapse. Sample: blood, taken after dendritic cell vaccination. Source of these receptors: a human donor with glioblastoma.

V and J are TRBV9 and TRBJ1-5; D is perhaps TRBD1 (6 bases). The CDR3 runs to 15 residues. CDR1 and CDR2 from the germline V gene are SGDLS and YYNGEE. Trimming pared 2 bases from V and 7 bases from J, leaving 16 bases between. CDR3 sequence reads: CASSVGGSTPQPQHF. CDR3 DNA sequence: TGTGCCAGCAGCGTTGGGGGCTCGACCCCCCAGCCCCAGCATTTT. The full variable domain, completed using reference TRBV9 and TRBJ1-5, is DSGVTQTPKHLITATGQRVTLRCSPRSGDLSVYWYQQSLDQGLQFLIQYYNGEERAKGNILERFSAQQFPDLHSELNLSSLELGDSALYFCASSVGGSTPQPQHFGDGTRLSIL.

The chain combines TRBV10-1 with TRBJ2-2; 7 bases are a match to TRBD1. The ends lost 5 bases at V and 6 bases at J; junction bases unmatched: 3. The length of the CDR3 is 13 residues. CDR1 WNHNN and CDR2 SYGVQD come from the germline V gene (reference sequence). CDR3 in DNA: TGCGCCAGCAGTTACCAGGGGGCCGGGGAGCTGTTTTTT. Its translation is CASSYQGAGELFF.

The chain is built from TRBV4-1 and TRBJ2-5; TRBD2 agrees at 7 bases. The CDR3 covers 16 residues. Germline V gene lookup returns CDR1 MGHRA and CDR2 YSYEKL. V lost 0 bases and J lost 2; bases outside the gene matches: 6. The DNA of the CDR3 is TGCGCCAGCAGCCAAGATCCCCCGCGGGGGCAAGAGACCCAGTACTTC. Encoded protein: CASSQDPPRGQETQYF.

V and J are TRBV9 and TRBJ1-1; perhaps TRBD1 as D (5 bases). The CDR3 loop spans 15 amino acids. Trimming removed 3 bases at V and 1 base at J, with 13 bases between. Per the germline V gene, CDR1 is SGDLS and CDR2 is YYNGEE. The CDR3 protein is CASSAPVRGNTEAFF. The CDR3 DNA is TGTGCCAGCAGCGCCCCAGTTAGGGGGAACACTGAAGCTTTCTTT.

Note on this clone: This specimen includes other DNA sequences encoding the same CDR3. The chain couples TRBV2 to TRBJ2-2; D is perhaps TRBD1 (6 bases). This CDR3 is built from 13 residues. Trimming shortened V by 7 bases and J by 1 base, and 7 bases separated the two germline ends. Germline V gene data show CDR1 as SNHLY and CDR2 as FYNNEI. The CDR3, as DNA: TGTGCCAGCAAACAGGGGAACACCGGGGAGCTGTTTTTT. It specifies CASKQGNTGELFF.

CDR3 residues: CASRLQGGYEQYF. The CDR3 DNA reads TGTGCCAGCAGGTTGCAGGGGGGCTACGAGCAGTACTTC. The rearrangement links TRBV11-2 to TRBJ2-7, with a possible D match to TRBD1 (7 bases). V was trimmed by 6 bases and J by 3 bases, leaving 12 bases between them. Germline V gene sequence: CDR1 SGHAT, CDR2 FQNNGV. CDR3 length: 13 amino acids.

This sequence joins TRBV5-1 and TRBJ2-3; 8 bases align to TRBD1. Trimming removed 4 bases from V and 1 base from J; junction bases left unmatched: 5. Germline values: CDR1 SGHRS, CDR2 YFSETQ. The length of the CDR3 is 15 residues. The DNA for the CDR3 is TGCGCCAGCAGCCATCAGGGGGCGGGCACAGATACGCAGTATTTT. Encoded protein: CASSHQGAGTDTQYF.

The CDR3 DNA is TGTGCCAGCAGCTTGGAGACTTTTGACACCATATATTTT. Its protein product is CASSLETFDTIYF. The chain carries TRBV5-4 and TRBJ1-3; D not resolved. This CDR3 has 13 amino acids. V gave up 0 bases and J gave up 8 bases, with 9 bases separating them. The germline gives CDR1 SGHNT, CDR2 YYREEE (reference sequence).

This clone has a single count. This sequence joins TRBV10-3 and TRBJ1-5; 8 nucleotides line up with TRBD1. The germline gives CDR1 ENHRY, CDR2 SYGVKD. J was trimmed by 7 bases and V by 4 bases; bases with no gene match: 9. This CDR3 has 15 residues. This CDR3 reads CAISVRQGAGQPQHF. The CDR3 DNA is TGTGCCATCAGTGTCCGGCAGGGGGCTGGGCAGCCCCAGCATTTT.

This chain links TRBV7-3 with TRBJ2-1; D not resolved. CDR3 size: 13 residues. Germline CDR1 reads SGHTA; CDR2 reads FQGTGA. With 2 bases removed from V and 4 bases from J, the gap between germline ends came to 6 bases. CDR3 protein: CASSLAAYNEQFF. In DNA, the CDR3 is TGTGCCAGCAGCTTAGCTGCGTACAATGAGCAGTTCTTC.

V gene TRBV5-4 combines with J gene TRBJ2-7; 11 bases fit TRBD2. The CDR3 runs 16 residues. Germline-derived CDR1 and CDR2 are SGHNT and YYREEE (reference sequence). V lost 2 bases and J lost 0; bases outside the gene matches: 4. This CDR3 reads CASSFGLAGGSYEQYV. CDR3 DNA: TGTGCCAGCAGCTTCGGGCTAGCGGGAGGCTCCTACGAGCAGTACGTC.

This clone has only one observation. The J gene is TRBJ1-2, the V gene TRBV15, with 12 nucleotides matching TRBD1. The CDR3 contains 15 residues. CDR1 LNHNV and CDR2 YYDKDF come from the germline V gene (reference sequence). With 4 bases clipped from V and 7 bases from J, the junction kept 7 bases outside the gene matches. The CDR3 spells CATSIPGQGASGYTF. The CDR3, as DNA: TGTGCCACCAGCATACCGGGACAGGGGGCGAGTGGCTACACCTTC.

The genes are TRBV5-1 and TRBJ2-3, with D perhaps TRBD1 (5 bases). Deletions cut 5 bases from V and 4 bases from J, with 11 bases between. CDR3 length: 13 residues. Germline V gene lookup returns CDR1 SGHRS and CDR2 YFSETQ. CDR3 sequence: CASSYSGSDTQYF. The DNA of the CDR3 is TGCGCCAGCAGTTACTCAGGGTCAGATACGCAGTATTTT.

The chain links TRBV10-3 to TRBJ1-6; weak D call: TRBD1 (5 bases). The germline V gene has CDR1 ENHRY and CDR2 SYGVKD. V lost 7 bases to trimming and J lost 8 bases, with 12 bases between them. This CDR3 spans 13 amino acids. The CDR3 coding sequence is TGTGCCATCAAAGGGGTAAAGGATTCACCCCTCCACTTT. Its protein is CAIKGVKDSPLHF.

The V and J genes are TRBV2 and TRBJ1-5, with D unresolved. The CDR3 sequence is 14 residues long. Germline V lookup: CDR1 SNHLY, CDR2 FYNNEI. Trimming shortened V by 6 bases and J by 4 bases, and 13 bases separated the two germline ends. This CDR3 reads CASSRLMYNQPQHF. DNA of the CDR3: TGTGCCAGCAGCAGGTTAATGTATAATCAGCCCCAGCATTTT.

This rearrangement joins TRBV21-1 to TRBJ2-3; TRBD2 was called by the table and not checked on the DNA. TRBV21-1 is designated a pseudogene. The CDR3 length is 16 residues. CDR3 DNA: TGTGCCAGCAGCAAACCTGGCGGGCGCCGCACAGATACGCAGTATTTT. It yields the protein CASSKPGGRRTDTQYF.

Here the CDR3 reads CASSQQENTGELFF. The CDR3 DNA sequence: TGTGCCAGCTCACAACAGGAGAACACCGGGGAGCTGTTTTTT. V and J are TRBV18 and TRBJ2-2; maybe TRBD1 (5 bases). The V gene lost 4 bases and the J gene lost 1 base, with 7 bases spanning the gap. The CDR3 runs 14 residues. Germline-derived CDR1 and CDR2 are KGHSH and LQKENI.

CDR3 region: CASSLDNNYGYTF. For the CDR3, the DNA is TGCGCCAGCAGCTTGGATAATAACTATGGCTACACCTTC. This chain connects TRBV5-1 to TRBJ1-2; D ambiguous. This CDR3 comprises 13 residues. Germline V CDR1 and CDR2: SGHRS, YFSETQ. Trimming stripped 0 bases from V and 1 base from J, with 4 bases between.

V usage is TRBV7-8 and J usage is TRBJ1-5; a weak D match, TRBD1 (5 bases). Per the germline V gene, CDR1 is SGHVS and CDR2 is FQNEAQ. The CDR3 runs to 16 residues. V lost 5 bases, J lost 7 bases, and 21 bases lay in between. The CDR3 region has the DNA TGTGCCAGCAGCCGGAGGGACGGGAACAGTCGCCAGCCCCAGCATTTT. It yields the protein CASSRRDGNSRQPQHF.

The chain links TRBV2 to TRBJ1-2; no reliable D call. This CDR3 contains 12 residues. Trimming left V 4 bases short and J 8 bases short, with 11 bases between. Germline CDR1 SNHLY, CDR2 FYNNEI. The CDR3: CASSAGYGGYTF. CDR3 DNA sequence: TGTGCCAGCAGTGCGGGGTATGGCGGCTACACCTTC.

V gene TRBV5-1 combines with J gene TRBJ2-5; 7 positions match TRBD2. The CDR3 has 15 residues. With V trimmed by 4 bases and J by 4 bases, 10 bases remained unmatched. CDR1 is SGHRS and CDR2 is YFSETQ in the germline V gene. Written as DNA, the CDR3 is TGCGCCAGCAGCACAGACCCAAGCGGGGCAGAGACCCAGTACTTC. Its translation is CASSTDPSGAETQYF.

The chain employs TRBV5-1 and TRBJ1-4; maybe TRBD1 (5 bases). This CDR3 contains 13 residues. Trimming removed 5 bases at V and 5 bases at J, with 10 bases between. Per germline, CDR1 SGHRS and CDR2 YFSETQ. For the CDR3, the DNA is TGCGCCAGCAGGCAGGGCCAGAATGAAAAACTGTTTTTT. This encodes CASRQGQNEKLFF. The complete variable domain, with remaining parts taken from reference TRBV5-1 and TRBJ1-4, reads KAGVTQTPRYLIKTRGQQVTLSCSPISGHRSVSWYQQTPGQGLQFLFEYFSETQRNKGNFPGRFSGRQFSNSRSEMNVSTLELGDSALYLCASRQGQNEKLFFGSGTQLSVL.

The V call is TRBV5-1, the J call TRBJ2-6; the D is unclear. Germline CDR1 reads SGHRS; CDR2 reads YFSETQ. With 0 bases removed from V and 0 bases from J, the gap between germline ends came to 19 bases. The CDR3 spans 20 residues. The DNA of the CDR3 is TGCGCCAGCAGCTTGGGGCGCGGAGCCGAACCAATCTCTGGGGCCAACGTCCTGACTTTC. It codes for CASSLGRGAEPISGANVLTF.

This chain connects TRBV18 to TRBJ2-3, with TRBD2 matching 10 bases. Germline CDR1 and CDR2: KGHSH and LQKENI. V gave up 0 bases and J gave up 4 bases; unmatched junction bases: 4. The CDR3 is 16 amino acids. CDR3 coding DNA: TGTGCCAGCTCACCACCGGGAGCGGGGGGGCCAGATACGCAGTATTTT. Residues: CASSPPGAGGPDTQYF. Combining the CDR3 with reference TRBV18 and TRBJ2-3 gives the whole variable domain NAGVMQNPRHLVRRRGQEARLRCSPMKGHSHVYWYRQLPEEGLKFMVYLQKENIIDESGMPKERFSAEFPKEGPSILRIQQVVRGDSAAYFCASSPPGAGGPDTQYFGPGTRLTVL.

J is TRBJ1-6 and V is TRBV29-1; TRBD1 might be the D (6 bases). Germline V gene data show CDR1 as SQVTM and CDR2 as ANQGSEA. The CDR3 is made up of 13 amino acids. The V and J ends lost 4 bases and 9 bases respectively, with 13 bases between them. The DNA for the CDR3 is TGCAGCGTTGGTGAGGGGGGGGGTTCACCCCTCCACTTT. Amino acid sequence: CSVGEGGGSPLHF.